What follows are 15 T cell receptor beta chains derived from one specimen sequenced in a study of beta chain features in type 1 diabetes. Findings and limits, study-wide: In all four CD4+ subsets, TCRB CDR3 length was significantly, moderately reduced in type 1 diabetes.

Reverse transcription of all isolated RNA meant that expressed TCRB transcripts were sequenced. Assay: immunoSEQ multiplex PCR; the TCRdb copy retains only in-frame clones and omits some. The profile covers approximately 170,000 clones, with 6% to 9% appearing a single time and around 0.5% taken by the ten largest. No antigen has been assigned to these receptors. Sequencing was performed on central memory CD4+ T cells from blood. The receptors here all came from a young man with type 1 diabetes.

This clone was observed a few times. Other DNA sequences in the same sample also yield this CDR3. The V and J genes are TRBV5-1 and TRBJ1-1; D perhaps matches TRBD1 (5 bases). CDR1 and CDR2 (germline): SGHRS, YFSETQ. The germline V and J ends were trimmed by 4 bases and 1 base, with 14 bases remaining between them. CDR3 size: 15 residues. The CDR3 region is CASSPREGANTEAFF. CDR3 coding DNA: TGCGCCAGCAGCCCGCGTGAAGGGGCGAACACTGAAGCTTTCTTT.

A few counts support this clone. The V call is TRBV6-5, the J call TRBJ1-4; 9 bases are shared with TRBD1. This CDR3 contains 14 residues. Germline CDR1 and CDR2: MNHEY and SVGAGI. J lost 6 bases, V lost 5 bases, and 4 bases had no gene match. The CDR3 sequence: CASSNRGPDEKLFF. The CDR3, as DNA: TGTGCCAGCAGTAACAGGGGGCCGGATGAAAAACTGTTTTTT.

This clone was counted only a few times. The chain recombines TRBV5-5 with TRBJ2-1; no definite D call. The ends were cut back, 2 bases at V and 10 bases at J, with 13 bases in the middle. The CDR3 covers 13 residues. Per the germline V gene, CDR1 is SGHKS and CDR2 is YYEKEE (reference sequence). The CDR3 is CASSFHVPAEQFF. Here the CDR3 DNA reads TGTGCCAGCAGCTTTCACGTCCCAGCGGAGCAGTTCTTC.

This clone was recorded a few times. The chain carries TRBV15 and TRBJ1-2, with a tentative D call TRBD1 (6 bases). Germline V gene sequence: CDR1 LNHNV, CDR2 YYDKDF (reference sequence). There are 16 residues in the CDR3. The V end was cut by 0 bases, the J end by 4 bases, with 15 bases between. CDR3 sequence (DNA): TGTGCCACCAGCAGAGATGTCGCCCAGGGGATCTATGGCTACACCTTC. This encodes CATSRDVAQGIYGYTF.

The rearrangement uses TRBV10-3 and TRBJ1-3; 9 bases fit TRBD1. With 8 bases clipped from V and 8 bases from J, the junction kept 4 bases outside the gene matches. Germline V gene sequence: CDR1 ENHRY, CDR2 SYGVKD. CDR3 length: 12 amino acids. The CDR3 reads CAIGQGLDTIYF. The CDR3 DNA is TGTGCCATCGGACAGGGGTTGGACACCATATATTTT.

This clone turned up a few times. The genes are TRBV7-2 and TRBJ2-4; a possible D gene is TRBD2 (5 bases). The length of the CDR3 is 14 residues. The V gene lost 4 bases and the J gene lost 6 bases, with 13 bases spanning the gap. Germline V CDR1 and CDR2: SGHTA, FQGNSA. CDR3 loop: CASSSSSVLNIQYF. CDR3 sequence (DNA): TGTGCCAGCAGCTCTAGCAGCGTACTAAACATTCAGTACTTC.

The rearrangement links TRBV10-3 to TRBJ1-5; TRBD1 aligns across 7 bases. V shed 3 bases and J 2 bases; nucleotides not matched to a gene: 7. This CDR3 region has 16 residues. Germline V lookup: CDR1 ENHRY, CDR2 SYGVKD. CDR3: CAISEGGGYGNQPQHF. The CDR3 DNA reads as TGTGCCATCAGTGAAGGAGGGGGCTATGGCAATCAGCCCCAGCATTTT.

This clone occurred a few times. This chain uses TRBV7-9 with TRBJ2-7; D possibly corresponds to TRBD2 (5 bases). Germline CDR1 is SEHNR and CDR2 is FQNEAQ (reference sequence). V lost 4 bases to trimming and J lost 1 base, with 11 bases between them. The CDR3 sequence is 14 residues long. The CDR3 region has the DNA TGTGCCAGCAGCTCCAGTCGGGGTTCCTACGAGCAGTACTTC. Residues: CASSSSRGSYEQYF.

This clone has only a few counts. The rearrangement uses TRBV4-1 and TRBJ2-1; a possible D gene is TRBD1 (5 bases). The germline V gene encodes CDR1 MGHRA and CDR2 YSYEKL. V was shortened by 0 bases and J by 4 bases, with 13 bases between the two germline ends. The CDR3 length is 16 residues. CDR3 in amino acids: CASSQERVGVYNEQFF. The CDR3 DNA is TGCGCCAGCAGCCAAGAAAGGGTAGGGGTGTACAATGAGCAGTTCTTC.

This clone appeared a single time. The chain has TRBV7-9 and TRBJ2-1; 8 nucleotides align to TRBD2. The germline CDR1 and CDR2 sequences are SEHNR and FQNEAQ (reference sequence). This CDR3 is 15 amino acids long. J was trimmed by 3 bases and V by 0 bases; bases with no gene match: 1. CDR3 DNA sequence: TGTGCCAGCAGCTTAGCTAGCGGGGACTACAATGAGCAGTTCTTC. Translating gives CASSLASGDYNEQFF.

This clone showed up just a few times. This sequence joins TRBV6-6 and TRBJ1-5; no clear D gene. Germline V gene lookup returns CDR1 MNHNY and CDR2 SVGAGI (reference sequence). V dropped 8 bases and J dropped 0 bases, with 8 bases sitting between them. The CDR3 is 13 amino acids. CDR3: CASADNSNQPQHF. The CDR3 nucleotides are TGTGCCAGCGCCGACAATAGCAATCAGCCCCAGCATTTT.

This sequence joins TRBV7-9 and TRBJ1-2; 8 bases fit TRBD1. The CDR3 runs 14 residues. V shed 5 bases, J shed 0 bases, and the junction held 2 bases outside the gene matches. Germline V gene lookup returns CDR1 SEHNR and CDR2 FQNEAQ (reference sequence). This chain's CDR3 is CASSRQGTNYGYTF. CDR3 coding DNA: TGTGCCAGCAGCAGACAGGGGACTAACTATGGCTACACCTTC.

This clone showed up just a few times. CDR3 sequence: CAISDPSGLAGPTDTQYF. The CDR3 nucleotides read TGTGCCATCAGTGACCCCTCAGGACTAGCGGGACCCACAGATACGCAGTATTTT. The chain recombines TRBV10-3 with TRBJ2-3; TRBD2 matches 12 bases. The CDR3 is 18 amino acids. The V gene's germline CDR1 is ENHRY and CDR2 SYGVKD. V trimming: 3 bases; J trimming: 2 bases; junction bases outside the gene matches: 9.

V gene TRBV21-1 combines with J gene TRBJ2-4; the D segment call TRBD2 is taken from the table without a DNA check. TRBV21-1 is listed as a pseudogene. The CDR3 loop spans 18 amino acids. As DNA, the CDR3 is TGTGCCAGCAGCACCAAACCTGCGGGAGCCCTAGCCAAAAACATTCAGTACTTC. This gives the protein CASSTKPAGALAKNIQYF.

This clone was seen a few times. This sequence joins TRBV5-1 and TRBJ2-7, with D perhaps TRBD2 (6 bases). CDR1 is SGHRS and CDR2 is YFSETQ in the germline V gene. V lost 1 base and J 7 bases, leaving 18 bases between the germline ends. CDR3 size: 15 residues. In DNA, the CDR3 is TGCGCCAGCAGCTTGAGGTCTTCGGGGGACGGTGAGCAGTACTTC. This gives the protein CASSLRSSGDGEQYF.